The 27 T cell receptor beta chains in this list originate from one sample, sequenced in a study of blood T cell repertoires in COVID-19. Profiling relied on immunoSEQ multiplex PCR, and the TCRdb table lists in-frame clones only, not all of them. The repertoire holds approximately 150,000 clones, with approximately 86% as singletons. The sample consisted of PBMCs or T cells enriched from blood (not recorded which). The receptors here all came from a woman aged 40 to 49 who had recovered from COVID-19.

The J gene is TRBJ1-1, the V gene TRBV2; the match to TRBD1 covers 7 bases. CDR1 is SNHLY, CDR2 FYNNEI, per germline. With V trimmed by 5 bases and J by 1 base, 7 bases remained unmatched. The CDR3 runs 15 residues. CDR3 loop: CASSKKQGRNTEAFF. The DNA for the CDR3 is TGTGCCAGCAGTAAAAAACAGGGGCGGAACACTGAAGCTTTCTTT.

Only a few counts were recorded for this clone. The chain recombines TRBV4-1 with TRBJ1-2; 8 positions match TRBD1. Per germline, CDR1 MGHRA and CDR2 YSYEKL. The CDR3 extends over 15 amino acids. Unmatched junction bases numbered 5, after V lost 4 bases and J lost 1 base. CDR3: CASSPRDRYNYGYTF. DNA for the CDR3: TGCGCCAGCAGCCCCCGGGACAGGTATAACTATGGCTACACCTTC.

Note on this clone: A read error may account for a junction end that differs from germline. The chain recombines TRBV29-1 with TRBJ1-2; 10 bases map to TRBD1. Germline CDR1 SQVTM, CDR2 ANQGSEA. This CDR3 contains 13 residues. The CDR3, as DNA: TGCAGCGTTGAGCCGGGACAGGGGTATGACTACACCTTC. Translation gives CSVEPGQGYDYTF.

This clone was seen more than once but under ten times. The chain couples TRBV4-1 to TRBJ1-2, with D perhaps matching TRBD1 (5 bases). V shed 2 bases and J shed 4 bases, with 17 bases lying between them. Germline V gene lookup returns CDR1 MGHRA and CDR2 YSYEKL. The CDR3 loop spans 16 amino acids. The CDR3 DNA follows: TGCGCCAGCAGCCAATGGGGGGGGTCGTCGGGCTATGGCTACACCTTC. Amino acid sequence: CASSQWGGSSGYGYTF.

The chain has TRBV7-8 and TRBJ1-2, with 9 bases identical to TRBD1. V lost 6 bases to trimming and J lost 6 bases; unmatched junction nucleotides: 11. Germline V lookup: CDR1 SGHVS, CDR2 FQNEAQ. The CDR3 runs to 15 residues. This chain's CDR3 is CASSLQGAKSDGYTF. The CDR3 coding sequence is TGTGCCAGCAGTCTACAGGGGGCAAAGTCGGATGGCTACACCTTC.

V gene TRBV3-1 (or the pseudogene TRBV3-2) combines with J gene TRBJ1-3; a weak D match, TRBD1 (5 bases). CDR1 is LGHDT, CDR2 YNNKEL, per germline (reference sequence). The V end lost 3 bases, the J end lost 1 base, and 10 bases lay between the germline ends. The CDR3 loop spans 15 amino acids. The CDR3 protein is CASSHPRESGNTIYF. CDR3 nucleotide sequence: TGTGCCAGCAGCCATCCCAGGGAATCTGGAAACACCATATATTTT.

This clone was observed once. The rearrangement joins TRBV6-5 to TRBJ1-1; D is unresolved. There are 15 residues in the CDR3. Germline CDR1 MNHEY, CDR2 SVGAGI. The ends were cut back, 8 bases at V and 3 bases at J, with 19 bases in the middle. The CDR3 nucleotides read TGTGCCAGCGCGTATGTTCGCGAGGCGGACACTGAAGCTTTCTTT. It encodes CASAYVREADTEAFF.

The chain employs TRBV6-5 and TRBJ1-2, with D uncertain. Germline V CDR1 and CDR2: MNHEY, SVGAGI. The CDR3 is 13 residues long. The V and J ends lost 5 bases and 4 bases respectively, with 11 bases between them. Here the CDR3 DNA reads TGTGCCAGCAGTAGAGACACGCTCTATGGCTACACCTTC. Residues: CASSRDTLYGYTF.

This sequence joins TRBV12-5 and TRBJ2-7, with D possibly matching TRBD1 (5 bases). CDR1 is LGHNT and CDR2 is FRNRAP in the germline V gene. There are 15 residues in the CDR3. V lost 0 bases to trimming and J lost 2 bases, with 11 bases between them. In DNA form, the CDR3 reads TGTGCTAGTGGTTTGGTAACAGGTGGAACCTACGAGCAGTACTTC. It encodes CASGLVTGGTYEQYF. The variable domain in full, completed from reference TRBV12-5 and TRBJ2-7, reads DARVTQTPRHKVTEMGQEVTMRCQPILGHNTVFWYRQTMMQGLELLAYFRNRAPLDDSGMPKDRFSAEMPDATLATLKIQPSEPRDSAVYFCASGLVTGGTYEQYFGPGTRLTVT.

This clone appeared a single time. The chain carries TRBV3-1 (or the pseudogene TRBV3-2) and TRBJ1-3; weak D call: TRBD1 (5 bases). Trimming pared 4 bases from V and 5 bases from J, leaving 12 bases between. CDR1 and CDR2 (germline): LGHDT, YNNKEL (reference sequence). The CDR3 sequence is 14 residues long. The CDR3 protein is CASSPGGVRNTIYF. The DNA for the CDR3 is TGTGCCAGCAGCCCCGGGGGGGTAAGAAACACCATATATTTT.

The chain employs TRBV5-8 and TRBJ2-5; tentatively, D is TRBD1 (7 bases). The CDR3 extends over 16 amino acids. CDR1 and CDR2 from the germline V gene are SGHTS and YDEGEE. Trimming shortened V by 4 bases and J by 9 bases, and 25 bases separated the two germline ends. The CDR3 loop is CASSPSGGGRKEAQYF. The DNA of the CDR3 is TGTGCCAGCAGCCCCAGCGGAGGGGGCCGTAAGGAGGCCCAGTACTTC.

The V and J genes are TRBV5-5 and TRBJ2-7; TRBD1 agrees at 8 bases. There are 15 residues in the CDR3. With V trimmed by 1 base and J by 2 bases, 5 bases remained unmatched. Germline CDR1 SGHKS, CDR2 YYEKEE (reference sequence). DNA for the CDR3: TGTGCCAGCAGCTTGTTAGACAGGGGTGCCTACGAGCAGTACTTC. Encoded protein: CASSLLDRGAYEQYF.

The rearrangement joins TRBV6-1 to TRBJ2-7; no firm D call. Germline CDR1 reads MNHNS; CDR2 reads SASEGT. The CDR3 is made up of 13 amino acids. V dropped 2 bases and J dropped 3 bases, with 8 bases sitting between them. As DNA, the CDR3 is TGTGCCAGCAGTGAAAGTGGTAGCTACGAGCAGTACTTC. Translation: CASSESGSYEQYF.

This chain links TRBV7-3 with TRBJ2-3; 10 bases align to TRBD2. The germline gives CDR1 SGHTA, CDR2 FQGTGA. The CDR3 length is 15 residues. V lost 5 bases to trimming and J lost 1 base; unmatched junction nucleotides: 3. DNA of the CDR3: TGTGCCAGCAGCCCCGGGACTAGCGGCACAGATACGCAGTATTTT. Residues: CASSPGTSGTDTQYF.

In this sample, this clone turned up many times. The chain employs TRBV4-2 and TRBJ2-6; 7 bases line up with TRBD1. Germline assignment: CDR1 LGHNA and CDR2 YNFKEQ. There are 18 residues in the CDR3. V dropped 7 bases and J dropped 0; count of bases not matched to a gene: 12. The CDR3: CASTTKGAYSSGANVLTF. CDR3 sequence (DNA): TGTGCCAGCACCACGAAGGGGGCGTATAGCTCTGGGGCCAACGTCCTGACTTTC.

The chain employs TRBV6-5 and TRBJ2-7; maybe TRBD2 (6 bases). Germline CDR1 is MNHEY and CDR2 is SVGAGI. This CDR3 contains 13 residues. Trimming pared 6 bases from V and 2 bases from J, leaving 11 bases between. The CDR3 loop is CASSLTRTYEQYF. CDR3 nucleotides: TGTGCCAGCAGCCTGACTAGGACCTACGAGCAGTACTTC.

This clone occurred a few times. The chain employs TRBV3-1 (or the pseudogene TRBV3-2) and TRBJ1-1, with unresolved D. CDR1 is LGHDT and CDR2 is YNNKEL in the germline V gene (reference sequence). V was shortened by 0 bases and J by 6 bases, with 14 bases between the two germline ends. The CDR3 runs to 15 residues. The CDR3 DNA reads TGTGCCAGCAGCCAAGATGACCATGCAGGTGCTGAAGCTTTCTTT. This codes for CASSQDDHAGAEAFF.

This clone was seen only once. This chain links TRBV7-3 with TRBJ1-2; 7 bases line up with TRBD1. CDR1 is SGHTA and CDR2 is FQGTGA in the germline V gene. This CDR3 comprises 14 residues. V was clipped by 4 bases and J by 5 bases; unmatched bases: 7. The CDR3 spells CASSSGTEKYGYTF. CDR3 coding DNA: TGTGCCAGCAGCTCGGGGACAGAAAAGTATGGCTACACCTTC.

This clone was seen a handful of times. This chain joins TRBV2 and TRBJ2-3, with 7 bases fitting TRBD1. Germline trimming cut 6 bases from V and 7 bases from J; bases unmatched to any gene: 13. The CDR3 covers 15 residues. The germline gives CDR1 SNHLY, CDR2 FYNNEI. This chain's CDR3 is CASRVGQDPRYTQYF. CDR3 coding DNA: TGTGCCAGCAGGGTTGGACAGGACCCCCGTTATACGCAGTATTTT.

The chain carries TRBV7-3 and TRBJ1-1, with 9 bases aligning to TRBD1. Looked up from germline, CDR1 is SGHTA and CDR2 is FQGTGA. CDR3 length equals 12 residues. The V gene end was trimmed by 7 bases and the J gene end by 10 bases; junction bases not matched to a gene: 7. DNA for the CDR3: TGTGCCAGCACCCCGGGACAGGGTCCAGCTTTCTTT. Encoded protein: CASTPGQGPAFF.

V usage is TRBV6-2 or TRBV6-3 and J usage is TRBJ2-7; D ambiguous. The CDR3 sequence is 13 residues long. Germline CDR1 is MNHEY and CDR2 is SVGEGT. The germline V and J ends were trimmed by 3 bases and 0 bases, with 6 bases remaining between them. Here the CDR3 DNA reads TGTGCCAGCAGTTATTCATCCTCCTACGAGCAGTACTTC. This codes for CASSYSSSYEQYF.

The rearrangement uses TRBV3-1 (or the pseudogene TRBV3-2) and TRBJ2-1, with a weak D call TRBD1 (5 bases). Trimming cost V 4 bases and J 8 bases, with 24 bases left between them. The CDR3 spans 17 residues. CDR1 and CDR2 (germline): LGHDT, YNNKEL (reference sequence). The CDR3 DNA reads TGTGCCAGCAGCCCCACACCTGACAGTTATACCATCGATGAGCAGTTCTTC. Translating gives CASSPTPDSYTIDEQFF.

The chain employs TRBV7-9 and TRBJ1-1, with 8 bases that match TRBD1. With V trimmed by 4 bases and J by 2 bases, 6 bases remained unmatched. From germline, CDR1 is SEHNR and CDR2 FQNEAQ (reference sequence). This CDR3 has 15 amino acids. CDR3 protein: CASSWDRTTNTEAFF. The CDR3 DNA follows: TGTGCCAGCAGCTGGGACAGGACTACCAACACTGAAGCTTTCTTT. Supplemented by reference TRBV7-9 and TRBJ1-1, the full variable domain reads DTGVSQNPRHKITKRGQNVTFRCDPISEHNRLYWYRQTLGQGPEFLTYFQNEAQLEKSRLLSDRFSAERPKGSFSTLEIQRTEQGDSAMYLCASSWDRTTNTEAFFGQGTRLTVV.

In its sample, this clone was seen once. The chain has TRBV4-1 and TRBJ2-2, with 7 positions matching TRBD1. The trim removed 0 bases at V and 5 bases at J, leaving 6 bases unmatched. Germline V gene data show CDR1 as MGHRA and CDR2 as YSYEKL. The CDR3 covers 16 residues. CDR3 sequence (DNA): TGCGCCAGCAGCCAAGATCGACAGGGCGGGACCGGGGAGCTGTTTTTT. This translates into CASSQDRQGGTGELFF.

J is TRBJ1-2 and V is TRBV6-7; the D is unclear. TRBV6-7 falls under the ORF class, with uncertain function. The germline V and J ends were trimmed by 0 bases and 6 bases, with 17 bases remaining between them. CDR3 length: 16 amino acids. This chain's CDR3 is CASSYSSGGVLHGYTF. CDR3 bases: TGTGCCAGCAGTTACTCGAGCGGCGGGGTTCTGCATGGCTACACCTTC.

J is TRBJ2-1 and V is TRBV6-1; 11 bases are a match to TRBD2. Germline V gene sequence: CDR1 MNHNS, CDR2 SASEGT. After removal of 4 bases from V and 0 bases from J, the junction contained 2 bases not matched to a gene. There are 16 residues in the CDR3. DNA of the CDR3: TGTGCCAGCAGTGCTAGCGGGAGGAGCTCCTACAATGAGCAGTTCTTC. Its translation is CASSASGRSSYNEQFF.

This clone was found a few times. This chain joins TRBV7-8 and TRBJ2-1; D possibly corresponds to TRBD2 (7 bases). From germline, CDR1 is SGHVS and CDR2 FQNEAQ. CDR3 length: 17 residues. Trimming took 5 bases from V and 0 from J, leaving 17 bases between them. The CDR3 coding sequence is TGTGCCAGCAGCCAACCCCAGGGGAGGGACTCCTACAATGAGCAGTTCTTC. Protein sequence: CASSQPQGRDSYNEQFF.